This TCR beta chain was sequenced in a study of T cells in localized non-small cell lung cancer. Study-level results: Clonality peaked in uninvolved adjacent lung rather than tumor. Heterogeneity stays possible, as sequencing covered only one tumor region. Detection in adjacent lung was observed for a median around 50 of the top 100 tumor clones.

Clones were read by immunoSEQ multiplex PCR, and TCRdb kept only the in-frame ones, dropping some. The repertoire consists of around 1,800 clones, with 20% to 25% occurring once and the leading ten covering 20% to 25%. The V gene's germline CDR1 is SGDLS and CDR2 YYNGEE. Trimming pared 5 bases from V and 1 base from J, leaving 13 bases between. The CDR3 contains 15 residues. By its share, this clone is medium-sized. The antigen is not known. Researchers cut adjacent lung at least 2 cm from the tumor margin, and it showed no atypia. The chain has TRBV9 and TRBJ1-5; TRBD1 is a possible D gene (6 bases). The receptor comes from a man aged 35 to 70 with stage I lung adenocarcinoma. Specimen: normal lung tissue next to the tumor, collected before any cancer treatment. The chain's CDR3 is CASSESGASNQPQHF. The CDR3 nucleotides read TGTGCCAGCAGTGAGTCAGGGGCGAGCAATCAGCCCCAGCATTTT. Drawing the rest from reference TRBV9 and TRBJ1-5, the complete variable domain is DSGVTQTPKHLITATGQRVTLRCSPRSGDLSVYWYQQSLDQGLQFLIQYYNGEERAKGNILERFSAQQFPDLHSELNLSSLELGDSALYFCASSESGASNQPQHFGDGTRLSIL.